Presented here are 13 T cell receptor beta chains from one specimen sequenced in a study of identical twins. In TCRdb, the 5' RACE reads were re-called with MiXCR into one record per CDR3 protein. Of 450,000 to 650,000 distinct CDR3 sequences listed, just under 10% are singletons. This sample was also put to use in a study of yellow fever vaccine responses in identical twins.

Sequenced sample: PBMCs. These receptor sequences come from a woman under 30 in good health.

This clonotype has more than one count but fewer than ten. The J gene is TRBJ2-7, the V gene TRBV18; 12 bases are shared with TRBD2. With 6 bases clipped from V and 4 bases from J, the junction kept 10 bases outside the gene matches. Germline V CDR1 and CDR2: KGHSH, LQKENI. The CDR3 sequence is 16 residues long. This chain's CDR3 is CASSPILAGGPYEQYF. In DNA, the CDR3 is TGTGCCAGCTCGCCAATCCTAGCGGGAGGGCCTTACGAGCAGTACTTC. Supplemented by reference TRBV18 and TRBJ2-7, the full variable domain reads NAGVMQNPRHLVRRRGQEARLRCSPMKGHSHVYWYRQLPEEGLKFMVYLQKENIIDESGMPKERFSAEFPKEGPSILRIQQVVRGDSAAYFCASSPILAGGPYEQYFGPGTRLTVT.

This clonotype was recorded many times. This chain connects TRBV27 to TRBJ2-7; 9 bases align to TRBD2. This CDR3 has 14 amino acids. From germline, CDR1 is MNHEY and CDR2 SMNVEV (reference sequence). V shed 8 bases and J 3 bases; nucleotides not matched to a gene: 8. The CDR3 loop reads CASWSSGRFYEQYF. The DNA for the CDR3 is TGTGCCAGCTGGTCGAGCGGGAGGTTCTACGAGCAGTACTTC.

This clonotype appeared a few times. The chain recombines TRBV6-5 with TRBJ2-7, with 7 bases that match TRBD2. Germline CDR1 reads MNHEY; CDR2 reads SVGAGI. Trimming at V came to 2 bases and at J to 3 bases, leaving 4 bases not matched to a gene. The length of the CDR3 is 14 residues. This CDR3 is CASSYGGEVYEQYF. The CDR3 region has the DNA TGTGCCAGCAGTTACGGGGGGGAGGTCTACGAGCAGTACTTC.

The chain employs TRBV5-1 and TRBJ2-2, with D uncertain. Germline CDR1 is SGHRS and CDR2 is YFSETQ. CDR3 length: 14 amino acids. The V and J ends lost 6 bases and 0 bases respectively, with 9 bases between them. The CDR3 is CASTLAPNTGELFF. As DNA, the CDR3 is TGCGCCAGCACATTGGCACCGAACACCGGGGAGCTGTTTTTT.

This clonotype was recorded many times. The gene calls are TRBV12-3 or TRBV12-4 and TRBJ2-3, with D perhaps matching TRBD1 (6 bases). The V end lost 6 bases, the J end lost 0 bases, and 19 bases lay between the germline ends. The CDR3 length is 17 residues. The CDR3 DNA reads as TGTGCCAGCAGCACCTTCCCCGGGGACATTAGCACAGATACGCAGTATTTT. It yields the protein CASSTFPGDISTDTQYF.

This chain uses TRBV19 with TRBJ2-1, with D unclear. V dropped 5 bases and J dropped 4 bases, with 12 bases sitting between them. The CDR3 has 14 amino acids. Germline V CDR1 and CDR2: LNHDA, SQIVND (reference sequence). In DNA form, the CDR3 reads TGTGCCAGTAGTGCCTCCCACCCTTACAATGAGCAGTTCTTC. As protein: CASSASHPYNEQFF.

In this sample, this clonotype turned up once. The conserved closing phenylalanine or tryptophan is absent in this CDR3, likely reflecting a read error. This chain uses TRBV7-9 with TRBJ2-7, with 7 bases that match TRBD1. V gave up 5 bases and J gave up 2 bases; unmatched junction bases: 0. The CDR3 contains 12 residues. Germline V gene lookup returns CDR1 SEHNR and CDR2 FQNEAQ (reference sequence). This CDR3 reads CASSQGAYEQYS. CDR3 bases: TGTGCCAGCAGCCAGGGGGCCTACGAGCAGTACTCC.

CDR3 nucleotides: TGTGCCAGCACGGAGACTTTTGTGGACGAGCAGTACTTC. It translates to CASTETFVDEQYF. The chain carries TRBV6-2 or TRBV6-3 and TRBJ2-7; D is unclear. The CDR3 is 13 residues long. V dropped 7 bases and J dropped 5 bases, with 15 bases sitting between them. Germline CDR1 and CDR2: MNHEY and SVGEGT.

This clonotype was seen ten or more times. The rearrangement uses TRBV9 and TRBJ2-1; maybe TRBD2 (5 bases). CDR1 and CDR2 from the germline V gene are SGDLS and YYNGEE. Trimming cost V 3 bases and J 0 bases, with 10 bases left between them. The CDR3 is 15 residues long. The CDR3 loop reads CASSASGSSYNEQFF. The DNA of the CDR3 is TGTGCCAGCAGCGCCAGCGGAAGCTCCTACAATGAGCAGTTCTTC.

This clonotype was observed a handful of times. V gene TRBV6-6 combines with J gene TRBJ1-5, with D perhaps matching TRBD1 (5 bases). Trimming removed 0 bases at V and 5 bases at J, with 8 bases between. The germline V gene has CDR1 MNHNY and CDR2 SVGAGI (reference sequence). The CDR3 has 14 amino acids. CDR3 protein: CASSYSGQDQPQHF. CDR3 coding DNA: TGTGCCAGCAGTTACTCGGGGCAGGATCAGCCCCAGCATTTT.

This chain connects TRBV2 to TRBJ2-3; D is unresolved. V was shortened by 6 bases and J by 0 bases, with 13 bases between the two germline ends. CDR3 length equals 15 residues. Germline CDR1 and CDR2: SNHLY and FYNNEI. Written as DNA, the CDR3 is TGTGCCAGCAGCCCTGAGATGGCGAGCACAGATACGCAGTATTTT. Residues: CASSPEMASTDTQYF.

At least ten counts were recorded for this clonotype. This sequence joins TRBV24-1 and TRBJ2-2; D is perhaps TRBD1 (6 bases). The V gene's germline CDR1 is KGHDR and CDR2 SFDVKD. The CDR3 loop spans 16 amino acids. The V end lost 3 bases, the J end lost 1 base, and 11 bases lay between the germline ends. The chain's CDR3 is CATSDTGTLNTGELFF. The DNA of the CDR3 is TGTGCCACCAGTGATACGGGGACACTGAACACCGGGGAGCTGTTTTTT.

The gene calls are TRBV23-1 and TRBJ1-5; TRBD1 aligns across 7 bases. TRBV23-1 is an ORF; its function is uncertain. V shed 0 bases and J 3 bases; nucleotides not matched to a gene: 5. The CDR3 extends over 16 amino acids. The CDR3 DNA reads as TGCGCCAGCAGTCAATCCGCGGGACAGAACAATCAGCCCCAGCATTTT. Translation gives CASSQSAGQNNQPQHF.